Presented here are 18 T cell receptor beta chains from one specimen sequenced in a study of CD8 T cells in Susac syndrome. An input of about 0.5 to 1 ug of RNA was subjected to reverse transcription using random hexamers. A single record per CDR3 protein comes from TCRdb applying MiXCR to the immunoSEQ multiplex PCR reads. The table includes about 150,000 distinct CDR3 sequences, 95% to 96% detected once. The sample taken for sequencing was CD8+ T cells from PBMCs. The source of these receptors is a human donor with multiple sclerosis.

The chain uses TRBV27 and TRBJ2-1; D call uncertain. V lost 0 bases and J 5 bases, leaving 14 bases between the germline ends. The CDR3 is 16 amino acids. Germline lookup yields CDR1 MNHEY and CDR2 SMNVEV (reference sequence). CDR3 sequence (DNA): TGTGCCAGCAGTTTATCAGGCTCATTTCGACACAATGAGCAGTTCTTC. It yields the protein CASSLSGSFRHNEQFF.

This chain connects TRBV7-3 to TRBJ2-1, with TRBD2 matching 11 bases. The V segment lost 2 bases and the J segment 2 bases; nucleotides outside the gene matches: 2. From germline, CDR1 is SGHTA and CDR2 FQGTGA. This CDR3 is 16 amino acids long. The CDR3 nucleotides read TGTGCCAGCAGCTTAGTTAGCGGGGGGGCCTACAATGAGCAGTTCTTC. Amino acids: CASSLVSGGAYNEQFF.

The chain combines TRBV27 with TRBJ2-2; D is unresolved. The CDR3 has 13 amino acids. CDR1 and CDR2 from the germline V gene are MNHEY and SMNVEV (reference sequence). V was cut by 4 bases and J by 3 bases, with 6 bases left in between. DNA of the CDR3: TGTGCCAGCAGTTCTTCATACACCGGGGAGCTGTTTTTT. This sequence encodes CASSSSYTGELFF.

V is TRBV20-1 and J is TRBJ2-1; TRBD2 matches at 9 bases. This CDR3 spans 15 amino acids. CDR1 DFQATT and CDR2 SNEGSKA come from the germline V gene (reference sequence). Trimming took 6 bases from V and 6 from J; bases not matched to a gene: 12. The CDR3 DNA is TGCAGTGCCGAAGGAGGCCTAGCGGGGTCCAATGAGCAGTTCTTC. This codes for CSAEGGLAGSNEQFF.

The chain employs TRBV7-9 and TRBJ1-1; 7 bases map to TRBD1. There are 12 residues in the CDR3. CDR1 and CDR2 from the germline V gene are SEHNR and FQNEAQ (reference sequence). The J segment lost 6 bases and the V segment lost 3 bases, leaving 1 base of the junction unmatched. The CDR3 DNA reads TGTGCCAGCAGCTTCGGGACAGCTGAAGCTTTCTTT. Its protein is CASSFGTAEAFF.

This rearrangement joins TRBV6-5 to TRBJ1-1; D unclear. Per the germline V gene, CDR1 is MNHEY and CDR2 is SVGAGI. Trimming removed 3 bases from V and 7 bases from J, with 9 bases in between. This CDR3 has 12 residues. CDR3 sequence reads: CASSYRGSEAFF. For the CDR3, the DNA is TGTGCCAGCAGTTATCGTGGCAGTGAAGCTTTCTTT.

The CDR3 DNA follows: TGCGCCAGCAGTCCCACTAGCGGTTACAATGAGCAGTTCTTC. Residues: CASSPTSGYNEQFF. The chain is built from TRBV5-1 and TRBJ2-1, with 8 bases aligning to TRBD2. This CDR3 is 14 amino acids long. V shed 5 bases and J 4 bases; nucleotides not matched to a gene: 5. Germline assignment: CDR1 SGHRS and CDR2 YFSETQ.

The chain combines TRBV20-1 with TRBJ2-7; 16 nucleotides line up with TRBD2. From germline, CDR1 is DFQATT and CDR2 SNEGSKA (reference sequence). The CDR3 spans 16 residues. V was pared by 6 bases and J by 3 bases, with 8 bases of the junction left unmatched. DNA of the CDR3: TGCAGTGCCGGTCCGGGACTAGCGGGGGGGTACTACGAGCAGTACGTC. It encodes CSAGPGLAGGYYEQYV.

V gene TRBV20-1 combines with J gene TRBJ2-5; 10 bases line up with TRBD2. The CDR3 runs 16 residues. The V gene end was trimmed by 7 bases and the J gene end by 5 bases; junction bases not matched to a gene: 16. Germline assignment: CDR1 DFQATT and CDR2 SNEGSKA (reference sequence). CDR3 in DNA: TGCAGTGTTATGCCGCTAGCGGGGGCCCTGACTGAGACCCAGTACTTC. It translates to CSVMPLAGALTETQYF.

The chain carries TRBV7-9 and TRBJ2-3; D is unclear. V was pared by 1 base and J by 9 bases, with 8 bases between. CDR3 length: 12 amino acids. Germline V gives CDR1 SEHNR, CDR2 FQNEAQ (reference sequence). CDR3 residues: CASSLGAETQYF. CDR3 sequence (DNA): TGTGCCAGCAGCTTAGGGGCTGAAACGCAGTATTTT.

The chain has TRBV3-1 and TRBJ2-1; D remains unclear. CDR1 and CDR2 from the germline V gene are LGHDT and YNNKEL (reference sequence). V was clipped by 3 bases and J by 6 bases, with 18 bases between them. The CDR3 contains 16 residues. The CDR3 loop is CASSQETSGLLNEQFF. CDR3 DNA sequence: TGTGCCAGCAGCCAGGAGACAAGTGGGTTACTCAATGAGCAGTTCTTC.

The chain couples TRBV27 to TRBJ1-6; unclear D gene. Germline V lookup: CDR1 MNHEY, CDR2 SMNVEV (reference sequence). The CDR3 extends over 12 amino acids. V was trimmed by 5 bases and J by 13 bases, leaving 12 bases between them. The CDR3 protein is CASSPSTQPLHF. The CDR3 coding sequence is TGTGCCAGCAGTCCCTCCACCCAGCCCCTCCACTTT.

This clonotype was seen just once. The chain recombines TRBV30 with TRBJ2-5; D call uncertain. The CDR3 is made up of 13 amino acids. Trimming removed 0 bases from V and 1 base from J, with 6 bases in between. Germline V gene sequence: CDR1 GTSNPN, CDR2 SVGIG (reference sequence). In DNA form, the CDR3 reads TGTGCCTGGAGTGTAGGTGTCCAAGAGACCCAGTACTTC. Its translation: CAWSVGVQETQYF.

This clonotype turned up a few times. The junction and the germline gene differ at one end; a read error may be behind it. CDR3 DNA sequence: TGCAGCGTGGAAGACAGTTCTGGCTACACCTTC. Translating it yields CSVEDSSGYTF. V is TRBV29-1 and J is TRBJ1-2; D perhaps matches TRBD1 (5 bases). This CDR3 has 11 amino acids. In germline, CDR1 is SQVTM, CDR2 ANQGSEA.

The V call is TRBV5-1, the J call TRBJ2-3, with 10 bases lining up with TRBD1. The germline gives CDR1 SGHRS, CDR2 YFSETQ. The CDR3 is 16 amino acids. V was clipped by 4 bases and J by 4 bases; unmatched bases: 9. CDR3 protein: CASSNRDRGSADTQYF. The CDR3 coding sequence is TGCGCCAGCAGCAACAGGGACAGGGGTTCAGCAGATACGCAGTATTTT. The entire variable domain, with the rest obtained from reference TRBV5-1 and TRBJ2-3, is as follows: KAGVTQTPRYLIKTRGQQVTLSCSPISGHRSVSWYQQTPGQGLQFLFEYFSETQRNKGNFPGRFSGRQFSNSRSEMNVSTLELGDSALYLCASSNRDRGSADTQYFGPGTRLTVL.

The CDR3 DNA is TGTGCCAGCTCACCGGAGACAGCCGAAGCTTTCTTT. Translated, it gives CASSPETAEAFF. The chain joins TRBV18 to TRBJ1-1; D possibly corresponds to TRBD1 (5 bases). Germline-derived CDR1 and CDR2 are KGHSH and LQKENI. The CDR3 spans 12 residues. The V end was cut by 3 bases, the J end by 8 bases, with 10 bases between.

CDR3 sequence reads: CASSYDRERDTQYF. DNA for the CDR3: TGTGCCAGCAGCTACGACAGGGAAAGAGATACGCAGTATTTT. The J gene is TRBJ2-3, the V gene TRBV7-9, with 7 bases lining up with TRBD1. V was clipped by 4 bases and J by 5 bases; unmatched bases: 6. CDR1 and CDR2 from the germline V gene are SEHNR and FQNEAQ (reference sequence). This CDR3 region has 14 residues.

The CDR3 nucleotides are TGTGCCAGCAGTTCGACTCCAAAGTTCACAGATACGCAGTATTTT. This encodes CASSSTPKFTDTQYF. The chain employs TRBV27 and TRBJ2-3; the D is unclear. V was cut by 4 bases and J by 2 bases, with 13 bases left in between. Germline V lookup: CDR1 MNHEY, CDR2 SMNVEV (reference sequence). This CDR3 is 15 amino acids long.